This T cell receptor (beta chain) appears in the sequencing data of a study of blood T cell repertoires in COVID-19. The overall study: Nucleic acid was either cDNA or gDNA, and it came from T cells, B-cell-depleted T cells, or PBMCs.

V dropped 0 bases and J dropped 0; count of bases not matched to a gene: 7. CDR1 LNHDA and CDR2 SQIVND come from the germline V gene (reference sequence). The CDR3 is made up of 20 amino acids. In the authors' methods: Reference gene primer amplification gave nucleated cell count estimates. Clones were read by immunoSEQ multiplex PCR, and TCRdb kept only the in-frame ones, dropping some. V, J and clone size are taken as reported in that table, and D and trimming were inferred from the DNA itself. The sample records roughly 4,900 clones, roughly 67% being singletons. Sequenced: peripheral blood. The chain links TRBV19 to TRBJ2-1; TRBD2 matches at 14 bases. The TCR was taken from a human donor in a cohort sampled during active COVID-19. CDR3 loop: CASSIEGTSGGPSSYNEQFF. The DNA of the CDR3 is TGTGCCAGTAGTATAGAGGGGACTAGCGGGGGCCCTAGCTCCTACAATGAGCAGTTCTTC.